This T cell receptor (beta chain) was profiled in a study of T cells in Graves' hyperthyroidism and ophthalmopathy. Regions amplified from RNA transcripts were the TCR beta CDR3 regions. Researchers ran a first-round RT-PCR on the TCR CDR3 using the HTBI primer set. TCRdb reprocessed the multiplex PCR reads with MiXCR, giving one entry per CDR3 protein. The data contain about 180,000 distinct CDR3 sequences, 15% to 20% of them singletons. J gave up 10 bases and V 4 bases, and 6 bases lay outside the gene matches. Germline V gene lookup returns CDR1 SGHRS and CDR2 YFSETQ. CDR3 length equals 14 residues. This clonotype was seen ten or more times.

Sequenced material: blood. This rearrangement joins TRBV5-1 to TRBJ2-1, with 12 bases identical to TRBD2. The sequence was obtained from a woman aged 50 to 60 with Graves' hyperthyroidism. In DNA form, the CDR3 reads TGCGCCAGCAGCCCGCTAGCGGGGGGGCGGGAGCAGTTCTTC. It translates to CASSPLAGGREQFF.